This entry lists 24 T cell receptor beta chains sequenced from one sample in a study of beta chain features in type 1 diabetes. Sequenced material consisted of expressed TCRB transcripts (all of the isolated RNA was reverse transcribed). Generated by immunoSEQ multiplex PCR, the TCRdb table keeps only in-frame clones and is missing some. The sample lists 250,000 to 300,000 clones, about 8% occurring once. What was sequenced was central memory CD4+ T cells from blood. These receptors were taken from a woman in her late teens or twenties in good health.

The V gene is TRBV28, the J gene TRBJ2-7; D ambiguous. The V end was cut by 5 bases, the J end by 7 bases, with 15 bases between. Per the germline V gene, CDR1 is MDHEN and CDR2 is SYDVKM. The CDR3 runs to 13 residues. CDR3 sequence reads: CASSPGGSPEQYV. CDR3 in DNA: TGTGCCAGCAGTCCCGGTGGGTCCCCTGAGCAGTACGTC.

This clone was counted a few times. J is TRBJ2-3 and V is TRBV5-8; 12 bases are a match to TRBD1. CDR3 length equals 16 residues. Germline values: CDR1 SGHTS, CDR2 YDEGEE. Trimming at V came to 4 bases and at J to 3 bases, leaving 6 bases not matched to a gene. The CDR3 sequence: CASSHGTGGLTDTQYF. CDR3 sequence (DNA): TGTGCCAGCAGCCACGGGACAGGGGGCCTTACAGATACGCAGTATTTT.

This clone appeared a few times. This chain joins TRBV25-1 and TRBJ1-3; no definite D call. Trimming pared 6 bases from V and 4 bases from J, leaving 10 bases between. Germline V gene lookup returns CDR1 MGHDK and CDR2 SYGVNS. This CDR3 region has 13 residues. CDR3 loop: CASSIIWGNTIYF. The CDR3 region has the DNA TGTGCCAGCAGCATAATATGGGGAAACACCATATATTTT.

The sample holds a few counts of this clone. The V gene is TRBV7-2, the J gene TRBJ1-3, with no clear D. In germline, CDR1 is SGHTA, CDR2 FQGNSA. The CDR3 runs 13 residues. V lost 5 bases and J lost 4, with 9 bases in between. Written as DNA, the CDR3 is TGTGCCAGCAGCGCCACGACAGGAAACACCATATATTTT. Translation gives CASSATTGNTIYF.

This chain links TRBV2 with TRBJ2-4; no clear D gene. Between the trimmed V and J ends, which lost 5 bases and 16 bases, there was a span of 27 bases. This CDR3 has 15 amino acids. The V gene's germline CDR1 is SNHLY and CDR2 FYNNEI. The CDR3 is CASSLRAGVSGFYYF. The DNA for the CDR3 is TGTGCCAGCAGTCTTAGGGCCGGAGTCTCCGGATTCTACTACTTC.

This clone was observed at least ten times. The rearrangement links TRBV4-3 to TRBJ2-3, with 12 positions matching TRBD2. V dropped 4 bases and J dropped 8; count of bases not matched to a gene: 7. The CDR3 is made up of 15 amino acids. From germline, CDR1 is LGHNA and CDR2 YSLEER. CDR3 DNA sequence: TGCGCCAGCAGCCCCGAACCGACTAGCGGGAGTACGCAGTATTTT. This encodes CASSPEPTSGSTQYF.

J is TRBJ1-5 and V is TRBV7-8; unclear D gene. Looked up from germline, CDR1 is SGHVS and CDR2 is FQNEAQ. The V and J ends lost 1 base and 0 bases respectively, with 19 bases between them. CDR3 length: 19 amino acids. The CDR3 nucleotides read TGTGCCAGCAGCTTAGTGGCGCCAGTCGGTGGATATAGCAATCAGCCCCAGCATTTT. Translating gives CASSLVAPVGGYSNQPQHF. Together with reference TRBV7-8 and TRBJ1-5, the CDR3 gives the full variable domain: GAGVSQSPRYKVAKRGQDVALRCDPISGHVSLFWYQQALGQGPEFLTYFQNEAQLDKSGLPSDRFFAERPEGSVSTLKIQRTQQEDSAVYLCASSLVAPVGGYSNQPQHFGDGTRLSIL.

This clone showed up just a few times. This rearrangement joins TRBV6-6 to TRBJ1-1; D gene uncertain. Trimming took 7 bases from V and 4 from J, leaving 13 bases between them. Germline V gene data show CDR1 as MNHNY and CDR2 as SVGAGI (reference sequence). The CDR3 runs 13 residues. The CDR3 sequence: CASMRGGSTEAFF. The CDR3 bases are TGTGCCAGCATGCGGGGAGGGAGCACTGAAGCTTTCTTT.

The chain couples TRBV9 to TRBJ1-2; D not certain. CDR1 is SGDLS and CDR2 is YYNGEE in the germline V gene. With 4 bases removed from V and 0 bases from J, the gap between germline ends came to 13 bases. The CDR3 has 15 residues. As DNA, the CDR3 is TGTGCCAGCAGCTTAAGAGGTTCCGCTAACTATGGCTACACCTTC. Amino acid sequence: CASSLRGSANYGYTF.

This clone was seen many times. The V call is TRBV7-2, the J call TRBJ1-4; D not certain. The CDR3 spans 15 residues. Germline assignment: CDR1 SGHTA and CDR2 FQGNSA. Deletions cut 3 bases from V and 7 bases from J, with 15 bases between. The CDR3 sequence: CASSFPRSGSEKLFF. In DNA form, the CDR3 reads TGTGCCAGCAGCTTCCCAAGAAGCGGATCTGAAAAACTGTTTTTT.

A note on this clone: This may come from a read error, since a much larger clone is one base off. This CDR3 is also generated by other DNA sequences in the sample. V is TRBV28 and J is TRBJ2-2; D is perhaps TRBD1 (5 bases). The CDR3 loop spans 15 amino acids. Trimming removed 2 bases from V and 7 bases from J, with 14 bases in between. The germline CDR1 and CDR2 sequences are MDHEN and SYDVKM. The chain's CDR3 is CASSLGQGIVGELFF. DNA for the CDR3: TGTGCCAGCAGTTTAGGCCAGGGAATTGTCGGGGAGCTGTTTTTT. Looking up the rest from reference TRBV28 and TRBJ2-2 gives the full variable domain: DVKVTQSSRYLVKRTGEKVFLECVQDMDHENMFWYRQDPGLGLRLIYFSYDVKMKEKGDIPEGYSVSREKKERFSLILESASTNQTSMYLCASSLGQGIVGELFFGEGSRLTVL.

Only a few counts were recorded for this clone. The chain carries TRBV20-1 and TRBJ2-1, with D maybe TRBD1 (5 bases). The CDR3 covers 11 residues. Trimming left V 7 bases short and J 6 bases short, with 10 bases between. CDR1 is DFQATT, CDR2 SNEGSKA, per germline (reference sequence). The CDR3 loop is CSGSRGNEQFF. The CDR3 bases are TGCAGTGGTTCAAGGGGCAATGAGCAGTTCTTC.

This clone was seen a handful of times. V gene TRBV5-1 combines with J gene TRBJ2-2; no clear D. The V gene's germline CDR1 is SGHRS and CDR2 YFSETQ. The V end lost 3 bases, the J end lost 2 bases, and 14 bases lay between the germline ends. The CDR3 covers 16 residues. CDR3 DNA: TGCGCCAGCAGCTCCGCCGCAGGAGTTAACACCGGGGAGCTGTTTTTT. Amino acid sequence: CASSSAAGVNTGELFF.

This clone was found a few times. The chain couples TRBV4-1 to TRBJ1-4; possibly TRBD1 for D (5 bases). CDR3 length: 16 residues. V was trimmed by 3 bases and J by 5 bases, leaving 16 bases between them. Germline V gives CDR1 MGHRA, CDR2 YSYEKL. The CDR3 DNA is TGCGCCAGCAGCCAGGGGGAGGGACGGGTCAATGAAAAACTGTTTTTT. It codes for CASSQGEGRVNEKLFF.

The chain recombines TRBV2 with TRBJ2-3, with no clear D. Germline assignment: CDR1 SNHLY and CDR2 FYNNEI. Trimming left V 5 bases short and J 2 bases short, with 8 bases between. The CDR3 contains 13 residues. DNA for the CDR3: TGTGCCAGCAGTTGGCTACTCACAGATACGCAGTATTTT. The encoded protein is CASSWLLTDTQYF.

This chain's CDR3 is CASSHLSGPSGETQYF. DNA of the CDR3: TGTGCCAGCAGCCACCTCAGCGGACCCTCGGGAGAGACCCAGTACTTC. The chain is built from TRBV5-6 and TRBJ2-5; possibly TRBD2 for D (5 bases). This CDR3 has 16 amino acids. The V gene's germline CDR1 is SGHDT and CDR2 YYEEEE. V was trimmed by 4 bases and J by 4 bases, leaving 20 bases between them.

There are a few counts of this clone. The V call is TRBV18, the J call TRBJ1-1; 7 bases map to TRBD1. With V trimmed by 2 bases and J by 4 bases, 7 bases remained unmatched. CDR1 and CDR2 (germline): KGHSH, LQKENI. CDR3 size: 15 residues. The CDR3, as DNA: TGTGCCAGCTCACCATATACATCAGGGGGCACTGAAGCTTTCTTT. Residues: CASSPYTSGGTEAFF.

In this sample, this clone turned up many times. The chain joins TRBV2 to TRBJ2-7; a possible D gene is TRBD1 (5 bases). V lost 6 bases, J lost 2 bases, and 14 bases lay in between. Per germline, CDR1 SNHLY and CDR2 FYNNEI. The CDR3 consists of 14 residues. The CDR3 coding sequence is TGTGCCAGCAGAAACCAAGGGGAAACCTACGAGCAGTACTTC. It is translated as CASRNQGETYEQYF.

The chain uses TRBV4-3 and TRBJ1-6; a weak D match, TRBD1 (5 bases). This CDR3 region has 14 residues. V was shortened by 1 base and J by 10 bases, with 11 bases between the two germline ends. Germline CDR1 reads LGHNA; CDR2 reads YSLEER. Written as DNA, the CDR3 is TGCGCCAGCAGCCAAGGATTTCAGGGCTCACCCCTCCACTTT. This sequence encodes CASSQGFQGSPLHF.

A few counts support this clone. V gene TRBV5-1 combines with J gene TRBJ1-6, with 7 bases that match TRBD1. The CDR3 covers 14 residues. V was clipped by 4 bases and J by 9 bases; unmatched bases: 7. Germline lookup yields CDR1 SGHRS and CDR2 YFSETQ. The CDR3 region is CASSQGGSTSPLHF. The CDR3 region has the DNA TGCGCCAGCAGCCAAGGGGGCTCCACTTCACCCCTCCACTTT. The entire variable domain, with the rest obtained from reference TRBV5-1 and TRBJ1-6, is as follows: KAGVTQTPRYLIKTRGQQVTLSCSPISGHRSVSWYQQTPGQGLQFLFEYFSETQRNKGNFPGRFSGRQFSNSRSEMNVSTLELGDSALYLCASSQGGSTSPLHFGNGTRLTVT.

The chain is built from TRBV19 and TRBJ2-2, with TRBD2 as a possible D gene (5 bases). CDR3 length: 17 residues. The V gene lost 5 bases and the J gene lost 3 bases, with 19 bases spanning the gap. Germline V gene data show CDR1 as LNHDA and CDR2 as SQIVND (reference sequence). The CDR3 DNA is TGTGCCAGTAGTGCCAACTCGCCGGGGTGGGACACCGGGGAGCTGTTTTTT. It translates to CASSANSPGWDTGELFF.

This clone showed up just a few times. The chain has TRBV20-1 and TRBJ1-1; D unresolved. This CDR3 is built from 11 residues. Germline CDR1 reads DFQATT; CDR2 reads SNEGSKA (reference sequence). V lost 6 bases and J lost 0, with 5 bases in between. The CDR3 nucleotides are TGCAGTGCCGCGATGAACACTGAAGCTTTCTTT. Translation gives CSAAMNTEAFF.

Comment on this clone: Other nucleotide sequences from this sample produce the same CDR3. The chain combines TRBV18 with TRBJ1-5, with 8 nucleotides matching TRBD1. J was trimmed by 5 bases and V by 2 bases; bases with no gene match: 2. This CDR3 comprises 14 residues. Germline-derived CDR1 and CDR2 are KGHSH and LQKENI. For the CDR3, the DNA is TGTGCCAGCTCACCAGGGACAGGAGATCAGCCCCAGCATTTT. This sequence encodes CASSPGTGDQPQHF.

This clone was seen only a few times. The rearrangement uses TRBV11-2 and TRBJ2-4, with 8 nucleotides matching TRBD1. Germline V gives CDR1 SGHAT, CDR2 FQNNGV. This CDR3 has 13 amino acids. The ends lost 5 bases at V and 9 bases at J; junction bases unmatched: 6. The CDR3 reads CASSLGQGGIQYF. The CDR3 bases are TGTGCCAGCAGCCTCGGACAGGGTGGCATTCAGTACTTC.